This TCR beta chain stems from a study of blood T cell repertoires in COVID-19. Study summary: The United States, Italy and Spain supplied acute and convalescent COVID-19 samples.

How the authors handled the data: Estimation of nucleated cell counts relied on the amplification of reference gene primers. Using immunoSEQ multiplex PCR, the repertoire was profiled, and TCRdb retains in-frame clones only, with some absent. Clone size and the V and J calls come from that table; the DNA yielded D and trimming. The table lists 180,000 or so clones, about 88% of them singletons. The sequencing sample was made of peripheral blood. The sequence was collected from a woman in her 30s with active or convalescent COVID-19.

Here the CDR3 DNA reads TGTGCCTGGAACGGGGGGCGGACTGAAGCTTTCTTT. Protein product: CAWNGGRTEAFF. V usage is TRBV30 and J usage is TRBJ1-1; tentatively, D is TRBD1 (6 bases). The CDR3 loop spans 12 amino acids. V was clipped by 4 bases and J by 5 bases, with 11 bases between them. In germline, CDR1 is GTSNPN, CDR2 SVGIG (reference sequence).